Here is one T cell receptor (beta chain) with its context. What it binds is not known. These data come from a study of blood T cells in healthy people across ages. Broader study findings: A roughly linear fall in TCR beta diversity per million T cells was seen with increasing age.

A second PCR, run for about 6 to 11 cycles, used a sample-barcoded 5' primer plus a J-beta primer mix. Every molecule of cDNA carried a tag from a template-switch adaptor with 12 random nucleotides. TCRdb re-called the 5' RACE reads with MiXCR, one entry per CDR3 protein. The sample shows hundreds of thousands of distinct CDR3 sequences, 58% of them seen only once. Source material: blood. This sequence was found in a man aged 55 to 69 in good health.

CDR3 coding DNA: TGTGCCAGCAGTTTTGGGCTAGCGGGATCCACAGATACGCAGTATTTT. Protein product: CASSFGLAGSTDTQYF. V usage is TRBV27 and J usage is TRBJ2-3; TRBD2 matches 9 bases. The CDR3 extends over 16 amino acids. Trimming removed 3 bases from V and 2 bases from J; junction bases left unmatched: 6. Germline CDR1 is MNHEY and CDR2 is SMNVEV (reference sequence).